A selection of T cell receptor beta chains follows, all from one sample in a study of shared clonotypes between healthy human individuals. The method was immunoSEQ multiplex PCR; TCRdb's version includes in-frame clones alone and lacks a portion of them. The sample carries under 1 million clones, more than 85% recorded once. What was sequenced was naive CD8+ T cells sorted from blood. Source of these receptors: a man younger than 45 in good health. Both conserved end residues are part of each CDR3. Each record gives: CDR3 DNA, CDR3 protein, D gene, clone size, J gene, V gene. The D gene is left open where the match is weak. Expanded clones get a size class; other rows say once, few or many, or leave the size out.

cdr3_nt: TGTGCCAGCAGCTTAGGAGTGGAGACGGGCCTGGGGGAGCTGTTTTTT; cdr3_aa: CASSLGVETGLGELFF; d_call: NA; clone_size: NA; j_call: TRBJ2-2; v_call: TRBV11-2
cdr3_nt: TGCGCCAGCAGCCCTCCCACCCACACTGAAGCTTTCTTT; cdr3_aa: CASSPPTHTEAFF; d_call: NA; clone_size: NA; j_call: TRBJ1-1; v_call: TRBV5-1
cdr3_nt: TGCGCCAGCAGCCAAGTGATCCTAGAAAATGAGCAGTTCTTC; cdr3_aa: CASSQVILENEQFF; d_call: NA; clone_size: NA; j_call: TRBJ2-1; v_call: TRBV4-1
cdr3_nt: TGTGCCAGCAGCGTAGAAGGTGTAGGGGGTGAGCAGTTCTTC; cdr3_aa: CASSVEGVGGEQFF; d_call: NA; clone_size: NA; j_call: TRBJ2-1; v_call: TRBV9
cdr3_nt: TGTGCCAGCAGTCTCGGGGGGGGCCCCTACAATGAGCAGTTCTTC; cdr3_aa: CASSLGGGPYNEQFF; d_call: TRBD2; clone_size: NA; j_call: TRBJ2-1; v_call: TRBV6-5
cdr3_nt: TGTGCCAGCAGCCAAGATCCGTGGCTAGCGGATCATTACAATGAGCAGTTCTTC; cdr3_aa: CASSQDPWLADHYNEQFF; d_call: TRBD2; clone_size: NA; j_call: TRBJ2-1; v_call: TRBV14
cdr3_nt: TGTGCCAGCAGTTTCCTAGGGATCAATGAGCAGTTCTTC; cdr3_aa: CASSFLGINEQFF; d_call: NA; clone_size: NA; j_call: TRBJ2-1; v_call: TRBV28
cdr3_nt: TGTGCCAGCAGCTTAGGAGGAACAGGGGTATTCGAGCAGTACTTC; cdr3_aa: CASSLGGTGVFEQYF; d_call: TRBD1; clone_size: NA; j_call: TRBJ2-7; v_call: TRBV13
cdr3_nt: TGCGCCAGCAGCCCCAACGACCATGAGCAGTTCTTC; cdr3_aa: CASSPNDHEQFF; d_call: NA; clone_size: NA; j_call: TRBJ2-1; v_call: TRBV4-1
cdr3_nt: TGCGCCAGCGGGAGTGGGGTCTACAATGAGCAGTTCTTC; cdr3_aa: CASGSGVYNEQFF; d_call: NA; clone_size: NA; j_call: TRBJ2-1; v_call: TRBV4-1
cdr3_nt: TGTGCCAGCAGCTCCAAGACCCCCCCCGGGGAGCTGTTTTTT; cdr3_aa: CASSSKTPPGELFF; d_call: NA; clone_size: NA; j_call: TRBJ2-2; v_call: TRBV7-9
cdr3_nt: TGCAGCGTCGGAGGGGGGGAGCAGTTCTTC; cdr3_aa: CSVGGGEQFF; d_call: NA; clone_size: NA; j_call: TRBJ2-1; v_call: TRBV29-1
cdr3_nt: TGTGCCAGCAGCTTAGGAGCGGTCTACGAGCAGTACTTC; cdr3_aa: CASSLGAVYEQYF; d_call: NA; clone_size: NA; j_call: TRBJ2-7; v_call: TRBV11-2
cdr3_nt: TGTGCCAGCAGCTTTAAGGTCGCAGATACGCAGTATTTT; cdr3_aa: CASSFKVADTQYF; d_call: NA; clone_size: NA; j_call: TRBJ2-3; v_call: TRBV7-9
cdr3_nt: TGTGCCAGCAGCTTGTTAAGCGGGAGTAGTTCAGATACGCAGTATTTT; cdr3_aa: CASSLLSGSSSDTQYF; d_call: TRBD2; clone_size: NA; j_call: TRBJ2-3; v_call: TRBV5-6
cdr3_nt: TGTGCCAGCTCAAGGGAGGCTAGCGGGAATCCCGGGGAGCTGTTTTTT; cdr3_aa: CASSREASGNPGELFF; d_call: TRBD2; clone_size: NA; j_call: TRBJ2-2; v_call: TRBV27
cdr3_nt: TGTGCCAGCAGCCCGGGAGCCCTTGCCAATCAGCCCCAGCATTTT; cdr3_aa: CASSPGALANQPQHF; d_call: NA; clone_size: NA; j_call: TRBJ1-5; v_call: TRBV28
cdr3_nt: TGTGCCAGCAGCTTGGGCGGGGGCTCCTACGAGCAGTACTTC; cdr3_aa: CASSLGGGSYEQYF; d_call: TRBD2; clone_size: NA; j_call: TRBJ2-7; v_call: TRBV11-2
cdr3_nt: TGTGCCAGCAGTGACCCGGGACAGGACTCCTACGAGCAGTACTTC; cdr3_aa: CASSDPGQDSYEQYF; d_call: TRBD1; clone_size: NA; j_call: TRBJ2-7; v_call: TRBV2
cdr3_nt: TGCGCCAGCAGCCAAGATCCACCGAGGACAGGAGTCTCTGGGGCCAACGTCCTGACTTTC; cdr3_aa: CASSQDPPRTGVSGANVLTF; d_call: TRBD1; clone_size: NA; j_call: TRBJ2-6; v_call: TRBV4-3
cdr3_nt: TGTGCCAGCAGGGGGACTAGCGGGAACTACAATGAGCAGTTCTTC; cdr3_aa: CASRGTSGNYNEQFF; d_call: TRBD2; clone_size: few; j_call: TRBJ2-1; v_call: TRBV2
cdr3_nt: TGTGCCAGCAGATCCTCCGCGGGAGGTTTAGTCGACGAGCAGTACTTC; cdr3_aa: CASRSSAGGLVDEQYF; d_call: TRBD2; clone_size: NA; j_call: TRBJ2-7; v_call: TRBV27
cdr3_nt: TGTGCCAGCAGGGGGGCAGGGGCGAACTATGGCTACACCTTC; cdr3_aa: CASRGAGANYGYTF; d_call: NA; clone_size: NA; j_call: TRBJ1-2; v_call: TRBV27
cdr3_nt: TGTGCCAGCAGCTTAGGGGGGCATGGCTACACCTTC; cdr3_aa: CASSLGGHGYTF; d_call: NA; clone_size: NA; j_call: TRBJ1-2; v_call: TRBV7-3
cdr3_nt: TGTGCCACCAGCAGAGAATTGAGCGGGAGTGTCACCGGGGAGCTGTTTTTT; cdr3_aa: CATSRELSGSVTGELFF; d_call: TRBD2; clone_size: NA; j_call: TRBJ2-2; v_call: TRBV15
cdr3_nt: TGTGCCAGCACACTCACTAGCGGGAGTTGGAGTGAGCAGTTCTTC; cdr3_aa: CASTLTSGSWSEQFF; d_call: TRBD2; clone_size: NA; j_call: TRBJ2-1; v_call: TRBV14
cdr3_nt: TGTGCCATCAGTGGGCAAAAGCTCACGGCTGACTATGGCTACACCTTC; cdr3_aa: CAISGQKLTADYGYTF; d_call: NA; clone_size: NA; j_call: TRBJ1-2; v_call: TRBV10-3
cdr3_nt: TGTGCCAGCAGCCAACTAGGGCAGGGGCAGGACAATGAGCAGTTCTTC; cdr3_aa: CASSQLGQGQDNEQFF; d_call: NA; clone_size: NA; j_call: TRBJ2-1; v_call: TRBV11-3
cdr3_nt: TGTGCCAGCAGTTACGGGCAGGGACTCACTGAAGCTTTCTTT; cdr3_aa: CASSYGQGLTEAFF; d_call: NA; clone_size: NA; j_call: TRBJ1-1; v_call: TRBV6-5
cdr3_nt: TGTGCCAGCAGTGCCTCCAAGGCCGGAGATTCTGGAAACACCATATATTTT; cdr3_aa: CASSASKAGDSGNTIYF; d_call: NA; clone_size: NA; j_call: TRBJ1-3; v_call: TRBV6-1
cdr3_nt: TGTGCCAGCGGCCCTTCGGAGTTCTTC; cdr3_aa: CASGPSEFF; d_call: NA; clone_size: NA; j_call: TRBJ2-1; v_call: TRBV7-9
cdr3_nt: TGCAGCGTTGACGATGCCAAAAACATTCAGTACTTC; cdr3_aa: CSVDDAKNIQYF; d_call: NA; clone_size: NA; j_call: TRBJ2-4; v_call: TRBV29-1
cdr3_nt: TGTGCCAGCAGCTTAGACCGACTAGCGCGATTATTGGATACGCAGTATTTT; cdr3_aa: CASSLDRLARLLDTQYF; d_call: TRBD2; clone_size: NA; j_call: TRBJ2-3; v_call: TRBV7-2
cdr3_nt: TGTGCCAGCAGCTTCGGACCAGAGCAGTACTTC; cdr3_aa: CASSFGPEQYF; d_call: NA; clone_size: NA; j_call: TRBJ2-7; v_call: TRBV11-2
cdr3_nt: TGTGCCACCTCTCCCCCGGGACCGAGATACGAGCAGTACTTC; cdr3_aa: CATSPPGPRYEQYF; d_call: NA; clone_size: NA; j_call: TRBJ2-7; v_call: TRBV6-1
cdr3_nt: TGTGCCAGCAGCCTTAGCGGGATGAGCTCCTACAATGAGCAGTTCTTC; cdr3_aa: CASSLSGMSSYNEQFF; d_call: TRBD2; clone_size: NA; j_call: TRBJ2-1; v_call: TRBV5-8
cdr3_nt: TGTGCCAGCAGTGAAGCGCTGGACAGCTCCTACGAGCAGTACTTC; cdr3_aa: CASSEALDSSYEQYF; d_call: NA; clone_size: NA; j_call: TRBJ2-7; v_call: TRBV6-1
cdr3_nt: TGCGCCAGCAGCCAGGCAGGGCCTAACACTGAAGCTTTCTTT; cdr3_aa: CASSQAGPNTEAFF; d_call: NA; clone_size: NA; j_call: TRBJ1-1; v_call: TRBV4-1
cdr3_nt: TGCGCCAGCAGCTTGGCGCCCGGCTCCTACGAGCAGTACTTC; cdr3_aa: CASSLAPGSYEQYF; d_call: NA; clone_size: NA; j_call: TRBJ2-7; v_call: TRBV5-1
cdr3_nt: TGTGCCAGCAGTGAAGCGTGGCTAGCGGGAGACACAGATACGCAGTATTTT; cdr3_aa: CASSEAWLAGDTDTQYF; d_call: TRBD2; clone_size: NA; j_call: TRBJ2-3; v_call: TRBV6-1
cdr3_nt: TGCGCCAGCAGCCAGGGACTAGCGGACGAGCAGTACTTC; cdr3_aa: CASSQGLADEQYF; d_call: TRBD2; clone_size: NA; j_call: TRBJ2-7; v_call: TRBV4-1
cdr3_nt: TGTGCCACCAGCAGAGATCTAAGTATAGCGGACAATGAGCAGTTCTTC; cdr3_aa: CATSRDLSIADNEQFF; d_call: NA; clone_size: NA; j_call: TRBJ2-1; v_call: TRBV15
cdr3_nt: TGTGCCAGCAGCTTCAAAGAGGGGAACCAAGAGACCCAGTACTTC; cdr3_aa: CASSFKEGNQETQYF; d_call: NA; clone_size: NA; j_call: TRBJ2-5; v_call: TRBV7-9
cdr3_nt: TGTGCCAGCAGTTTTTCAGGACACTCTGAGTACGAGCAGTACTTC; cdr3_aa: CASSFSGHSEYEQYF; d_call: NA; clone_size: NA; j_call: TRBJ2-7; v_call: TRBV27
cdr3_nt: TGTGCCATCAGTGAGTTAGGGGATGAGCAGTTCTTC; cdr3_aa: CAISELGDEQFF; d_call: NA; clone_size: NA; j_call: TRBJ2-1; v_call: TRBV10-3
cdr3_nt: TGTGCCAGCAGCCCCTCCGACAGGGACGAAAAACTGTTTTTT; cdr3_aa: CASSPSDRDEKLFF; d_call: TRBD1; clone_size: NA; j_call: TRBJ1-4; v_call: TRBV7-9
cdr3_nt: TGTGCCAGCAGCTGGGGACAGGGCAGCGACGAGCAGTACTTC; cdr3_aa: CASSWGQGSDEQYF; d_call: TRBD1; clone_size: NA; j_call: TRBJ2-7; v_call: TRBV5-6
cdr3_nt: TGTGCCAGCAGCTACTCGGGCGTTGAGCAGTTCTTC; cdr3_aa: CASSYSGVEQFF; d_call: NA; clone_size: NA; j_call: TRBJ2-1; v_call: TRBV6-6
cdr3_nt: TGCGCCAGCTCGACTAGCGGAGACTACGAGCAGTACTTC; cdr3_aa: CASSTSGDYEQYF; d_call: TRBD2; clone_size: NA; j_call: TRBJ2-7; v_call: TRBV10-1
cdr3_nt: TGCGCCAGCAGCTCGCAAAATCTTGGAGCCGAGGGCTACACCTTC; cdr3_aa: CASSSQNLGAEGYTF; d_call: NA; clone_size: NA; j_call: TRBJ1-2; v_call: TRBV5-1
cdr3_nt: TGTGCCTGGAGTAGGGTGAACACTGAAGCTTTCTTT; cdr3_aa: CAWSRVNTEAFF; d_call: NA; clone_size: NA; j_call: TRBJ1-1; v_call: TRBV30
cdr3_nt: TGTGCCAGCCGCCCTGGGGGCGCGAGGAATGAGCAGTTCTTC; cdr3_aa: CASRPGGARNEQFF; d_call: NA; clone_size: NA; j_call: TRBJ2-1; v_call: TRBV9
cdr3_nt: TGTGCCAGTAGTACCCTCGAGCTACGGGGTAACAATCAGCCCCAGCATTTT; cdr3_aa: CASSTLELRGNNQPQHF; d_call: NA; clone_size: NA; j_call: TRBJ1-5; v_call: TRBV19
cdr3_nt: TGTGCCAGCAGTTTATCCTATGGCTACACCTTC; cdr3_aa: CASSLSYGYTF; d_call: NA; clone_size: NA; j_call: TRBJ1-2; v_call: TRBV28
cdr3_nt: TGTGCCAGCAGTTTATCGACTAGCGGGAGGGAGACGCAGTATTTT; cdr3_aa: CASSLSTSGRETQYF; d_call: TRBD2; clone_size: once; j_call: TRBJ2-3; v_call: TRBV27
cdr3_nt: TGTGCCATCAGTGATACCGTTTCCCAAGAGACCCAGTACTTC; cdr3_aa: CAISDTVSQETQYF; d_call: NA; clone_size: NA; j_call: TRBJ2-5; v_call: TRBV10-3
cdr3_nt: TGTGCCAGCAGTTTGACAGACTACAATGAGCAGTTCTTC; cdr3_aa: CASSLTDYNEQFF; d_call: NA; clone_size: NA; j_call: TRBJ2-1; v_call: TRBV27
cdr3_nt: TGTGCCAGCAGCCAAACAGCGGGAGGCACAAATGAGCAGTTCTTC; cdr3_aa: CASSQTAGGTNEQFF; d_call: TRBD2; clone_size: few; j_call: TRBJ2-1; v_call: TRBV14